Shown below are 30 T cell receptor beta chains from a single sample sequenced in a study of cytotoxic CD8 clonotypes in ibrutinib-treated CLL. The assay was immunoSEQ multiplex PCR, and TCRdb's table has in-frame clones only and misses some. The sample has about 130,000 clones, 70% to 90% seen once. The source was PBMCs, collected after 24 months of ibrutinib treatment. All receptors derive from a human donor with chronic lymphocytic leukemia.

V and J are TRBV21-1 and TRBJ2-1; the D segment call TRBD2 is taken from the table without a DNA check. TRBV21-1 is flagged as a pseudogene. The CDR3 runs to 18 residues. CDR3 sequence: CASSTPRTSGSSYNEQFF. CDR3 in DNA: TGTGCCAGCAGCACACCCCGCACGAGCGGGAGCTCCTACAATGAGCAGTTCTTC.

V and J are TRBV6-5 and TRBJ1-1; D unclear. Germline lookup yields CDR1 MNHEY and CDR2 SVGAGI. The CDR3 length is 16 residues. V was trimmed by 0 bases and J by 3 bases, leaving 14 bases between them. DNA of the CDR3: TGTGCCAGCAGTTACTCGGCGGTAGGGTCTCACACTGAAGCTTTCTTT. This translates into CASSYSAVGSHTEAFF.

The chain carries TRBV19 and TRBJ2-7; D uncertain. Germline V gene lookup returns CDR1 LNHDA and CDR2 SQIVND (reference sequence). Trimming removed 3 bases from V and 1 base from J, with 13 bases in between. This CDR3 comprises 15 residues. Here the CDR3 reads CASSMGGRPSYEQYF. The CDR3, as DNA: TGTGCCAGTAGTATGGGCGGAAGACCATCCTACGAGCAGTACTTC.

The genes are TRBV4-3 and TRBJ2-5; 8 nucleotides align to TRBD1. The trim removed 4 bases at V and 2 bases at J, leaving 6 bases unmatched. Germline lookup yields CDR1 LGHNA and CDR2 YSLEER. The CDR3 totals 15 residues. CDR3 nucleotides: TGCGCCAGCAGCCGAGGACAGGGAATGCAAGAGACCCAGTACTTC. It is translated as CASSRGQGMQETQYF.

This sequence joins TRBV4-1 and TRBJ2-3; 9 bases match TRBD2. This CDR3 is built from 16 residues. The germline CDR1 and CDR2 sequences are MGHRA and YSYEKL. J gave up 8 bases and V 3 bases, and 12 bases lay outside the gene matches. The CDR3 region has the DNA TGCGCCAGCAGCCACGACAGCGGGGGGTTGAGGGCTACGCAGTATTTT. Residues: CASSHDSGGLRATQYF.

Written as DNA, the CDR3 is TGTGCCAGCAGCCATTCGACGTATTCTAACTATGGCTACACCTTC. Translated: CASSHSTYSNYGYTF. This chain connects TRBV28 to TRBJ1-2; D is uncertain. The CDR3 covers 15 residues. Looked up from germline, CDR1 is MDHEN and CDR2 is SYDVKM. V was cut by 6 bases and J by 0 bases, with 14 bases left in between.

The chain joins TRBV29-1 to TRBJ2-1; 10 bases fit TRBD2. This CDR3 contains 15 residues. Trimming removed 6 bases from V and 6 bases from J; junction bases left unmatched: 11. Germline lookup yields CDR1 SQVTM and CDR2 ANQGSEA. CDR3 in DNA: TGCAGCGTCGCCAGGCTAGCGGGAGACCCCAATGAGCAGTTCTTC. Translating it yields CSVARLAGDPNEQFF.

V usage is TRBV13 and J usage is TRBJ2-4; 13 bases match TRBD2. Germline-derived CDR1 and CDR2 are PRHDT and FYEKMQ (reference sequence). V trimming: 5 bases; J trimming: 7 bases; junction bases outside the gene matches: 11. The CDR3 consists of 17 residues. The CDR3 DNA reads TGTGCCAGCAGCCCAGCCGGGACTAGCGGGGCGCGGAACATTCAGTACTTC. Its translation is CASSPAGTSGARNIQYF.

CDR3: CASSPLGEGLKGDTQYF. The CDR3 nucleotides read TGCGCCAGCAGCCCCCTTGGGGAGGGGCTCAAAGGCGATACGCAGTATTTT. The V gene is TRBV5-1, the J gene TRBJ2-3; TRBD2 matches at 7 bases. The CDR3 has 17 amino acids. The germline V gene has CDR1 SGHRS and CDR2 YFSETQ. The J segment lost 6 bases and the V segment lost 4 bases, leaving 17 bases of the junction unmatched.

This chain connects TRBV6-5 to TRBJ2-1; 11 bases fit TRBD2. V lost 7 bases and J lost 3; bases outside the gene matches: 5. Germline values: CDR1 MNHEY, CDR2 SVGAGI. The length of the CDR3 is 15 residues. As DNA, the CDR3 is TGTGCCAGCACAACCGGGACTAGCGGCTACAATGAGCAGTTCTTC. Translation: CASTTGTSGYNEQFF.

The chain joins TRBV4-1 to TRBJ2-1; the match to TRBD1 covers 9 bases. CDR3 length: 15 residues. J gave up 8 bases and V 2 bases, and 7 bases lay outside the gene matches. Germline CDR1 MGHRA, CDR2 YSYEKL. CDR3 sequence: CASSQPGQGRHEQFF. CDR3 DNA sequence: TGCGCCAGCAGCCAACCGGGACAGGGAAGGCATGAGCAGTTCTTC.

V and J are TRBV7-3 and TRBJ2-2; no firm D call. The V and J ends lost 6 bases and 0 bases respectively, with 8 bases between them. Germline V gene lookup returns CDR1 SGHTA and CDR2 FQGTGA. The CDR3 is 14 residues long. The CDR3 sequence is CASRTGANTGELFF. CDR3 nucleotides: TGTGCCAGCAGGACGGGCGCGAACACCGGGGAGCTGTTTTTT.

In DNA form, the CDR3 reads TGTGCCAGCAGTCTCACTGGTCCGTTTGGCAGTCAGCCCCAGCATTTT. This gives the protein CASSLTGPFGSQPQHF. The J gene is TRBJ1-5, the V gene TRBV28; D gene ambiguous. Germline CDR1 reads MDHEN; CDR2 reads SYDVKM. CDR3 size: 16 residues. Trimming left V 5 bases short and J 6 bases short, with 20 bases between.

The V call is TRBV5-4, the J call TRBJ1-1; perhaps TRBD1 as D (5 bases). The CDR3 extends over 15 amino acids. Trimming left V 2 bases short and J 0 bases short, with 11 bases between. Germline CDR1 reads SGHNT; CDR2 reads YYREEE (reference sequence). Here the CDR3 reads CASSFGGWMNTEAFF. The CDR3 DNA sequence: TGTGCCAGCAGCTTTGGGGGATGGATGAACACTGAAGCTTTCTTT.

The rearrangement uses TRBV7-8 and TRBJ2-4; 11 nucleotides agree with TRBD1. The CDR3 runs to 17 residues. V lost 3 bases, J lost 7 bases, and 11 bases stayed unmatched. Germline CDR1 is SGHVS and CDR2 is FQNEAQ. This CDR3 reads CASSFPGTGGSVNIQYF. The CDR3 DNA is TGTGCCAGCAGCTTTCCCGGGACAGGGGGTTCTGTTAACATTCAGTACTTC.

This chain joins TRBV7-2 and TRBJ2-3; the match to TRBD2 covers 8 bases. V was clipped by 0 bases and J by 2 bases; unmatched bases: 13. Per germline, CDR1 SGHTA and CDR2 FQGNSA. The CDR3 runs to 19 residues. CDR3 protein: CASSLAGSGGREYTDTQYF. The CDR3 region has the DNA TGTGCCAGCAGCTTAGCGGGCAGCGGGGGCCGGGAATACACAGATACGCAGTATTTT.

The chain is built from TRBV25-1 and TRBJ1-3; perhaps TRBD1 as D (6 bases). Germline values: CDR1 MGHDK, CDR2 SYGVNS. This CDR3 has 15 residues. V lost 3 bases to trimming and J lost 4 bases, with 13 bases between them. The CDR3 reads CASSDGGGQGNTIYF. The CDR3 bases are TGTGCCAGCAGTGACGGCGGGGGGCAGGGAAACACCATATATTTT.

The chain couples TRBV10-1 to TRBJ2-7; weak D call: TRBD2 (6 bases). The germline CDR1 and CDR2 sequences are WNHNN and SYGVQD (reference sequence). This CDR3 comprises 18 residues. Trimming removed 10 bases at V and 0 bases at J, with 28 bases between. The CDR3 protein is CATKSEASELLNSYEQYF. CDR3 DNA sequence: TGCGCCACCAAATCCGAGGCTAGCGAACTATTGAACTCCTACGAGCAGTACTTC.

This chain joins TRBV19 and TRBJ2-7; D is undetermined. From germline, CDR1 is LNHDA and CDR2 SQIVND (reference sequence). The V gene lost 4 bases and the J gene lost 4 bases, with 8 bases spanning the gap. CDR3 size: 12 residues. Here the CDR3 reads CASSKSRYEQYF. Written as DNA, the CDR3 is TGTGCCAGTAGTAAATCGAGGTACGAGCAGTACTTC.

The chain carries TRBV4-3 and TRBJ1-4; D is uncertain. Germline values: CDR1 LGHNA, CDR2 YSLEER. The CDR3 runs to 15 residues. Deletions cut 6 bases from V and 2 bases from J, with 13 bases between. CDR3 residues: CASRSRAGTNEKLFF. The CDR3 nucleotides are TGCGCCAGCAGATCCCGCGCAGGTACTAATGAAAAACTGTTTTTT.

The rearrangement joins TRBV23-1 to TRBJ1-6; maybe TRBD1 (5 bases). TRBV23-1 is designated an ORF whose function remains uncertain. The V end was cut by 11 bases, the J end by 7 bases, with 27 bases between. The CDR3 runs to 17 residues. The CDR3 sequence is CALPGQGFRVRNSPLHF. The CDR3 DNA reads TGCGCCCTCCCAGGGCAGGGATTCAGGGTAAGAAATTCACCCCTCCACTTT.

The chain employs TRBV4-3 and TRBJ1-1; tentatively, D is TRBD1 (5 bases). In germline, CDR1 is LGHNA, CDR2 YSLEER. The CDR3 totals 15 residues. V gave up 1 base and J gave up 2 bases, with 11 bases separating them. CDR3 sequence: CASSQAYRGNTEAFF. As DNA, the CDR3 is TGCGCCAGCAGCCAAGCCTACCGGGGCAACACTGAAGCTTTCTTT.

This clone was counted a single time. This same CDR3 is encoded by further DNA sequences in the sample. The chain couples TRBV6-5 to TRBJ2-7; D not certain. Between the trimmed V and J ends, which lost 3 bases and 6 bases, there was a span of 6 bases. Germline V gene data show CDR1 as MNHEY and CDR2 as SVGAGI. CDR3 length: 11 amino acids. CDR3 in amino acids: CASSYSGEQYF. CDR3 DNA: TGTGCCAGCAGTTATTCGGGCGAGCAGTACTTC.

This rearrangement joins TRBV6-5 to TRBJ1-2; D remains unclear. Between the trimmed V and J ends, which lost 3 bases and 8 bases, there was a span of 13 bases. This CDR3 comprises 13 residues. CDR1 is MNHEY, CDR2 SVGAGI, per germline. DNA for the CDR3: TGTGCCAGCAGTTATGCGAGGGCAAGAGGCTACACCTTC. Amino acid sequence: CASSYARARGYTF.

This clone has only one observation. J is TRBJ2-4 and V is TRBV28, with D possibly TRBD2 on 5 matching bases. The CDR3 length is 14 residues. The germline V gene has CDR1 MDHEN and CDR2 SYDVKM. V lost 7 bases to trimming and J lost 6 bases, with 16 bases between them. CDR3 residues: CASTPGAGSNIQYF. CDR3 coding DNA: TGTGCCAGCACCCCCGGCGCGGGCTCAAACATTCAGTACTTC.

The V call is TRBV5-1, the J call TRBJ2-3, with 8 bases identical to TRBD1. J gave up 0 bases and V 4 bases, and 4 bases lay outside the gene matches. The length of the CDR3 is 15 residues. Germline V gene lookup returns CDR1 SGHRS and CDR2 YFSETQ. The CDR3 loop is CASSLGQGSTDTQYF. CDR3 DNA: TGCGCCAGCAGCCTAGGACAGGGCAGCACAGATACGCAGTATTTT.

The gene calls are TRBV19 and TRBJ1-3; D not certain. The CDR3 covers 14 residues. Trimming left V 3 bases short and J 2 bases short, with 8 bases between. CDR1 and CDR2 from the germline V gene are LNHDA and SQIVND (reference sequence). For the CDR3, the DNA is TGTGCCAGTAGTATTGTCAGTGCTGGAAACACCATATATTTT. Translated: CASSIVSAGNTIYF.

The rearrangement uses TRBV29-1 and TRBJ2-7; 7 nucleotides match TRBD2. Germline assignment: CDR1 SQVTM and CDR2 ANQGSEA. This CDR3 comprises 16 residues. Trimming took 7 bases from V and 0 from J; bases not matched to a gene: 15. The CDR3 coding sequence is TGCAGCGCGAGCGGGGCCATTCATATGAGCTCCTACGAGCAGTACTTC. Amino acids: CSASGAIHMSSYEQYF.

This rearrangement joins TRBV4-2 to TRBJ1-2; TRBD1 matches 7 bases. The CDR3 is made up of 16 amino acids. CDR1 and CDR2 from the germline V gene are LGHNA and YNFKEQ. V shed 0 bases, J shed 4 bases, and the junction held 8 bases outside the gene matches. The CDR3 here is CASSQDVAGGSYGYTF. The CDR3 nucleotides read TGTGCCAGCAGCCAAGATGTGGCAGGGGGATCCTATGGCTACACCTTC.

The chain has TRBV19 and TRBJ1-5; 9 bases agree with TRBD1. CDR3 length: 18 residues. Trimming cost V 6 bases and J 2 bases; bases outside gene matches: 14. The germline V gene has CDR1 LNHDA and CDR2 SQIVND (reference sequence). CDR3 in DNA: TGTGCCAGTAGCCTGAGGACAGGGGTGCTTTCGGGCAATCAGCCCCAGCATTTT. Translated, it gives CASSLRTGVLSGNQPQHF.